Following are 8 T cell receptor beta chains from one sample sequenced in a study of cytomegalovirus exposure and HLA in healthy donors. This PCR relied on a set of 60 Vbeta primers and 13 Jbeta primers. Sequencing was performed with immunoSEQ multiplex PCR; in TCRdb, only in-frame clones are kept and a portion is missing. The data contain roughly 140,000 clones, around 80% of them seen just once; the ten biggest clones take up over 1%. Sequencing was performed on PBMCs. These receptors were obtained from a female donor in good health and CMV-seronegative.

The V call is TRBV20-1, the J call TRBJ2-7; D might be TRBD1 (5 bases). CDR1 is DFQATT and CDR2 is SNEGSKA in the germline V gene (reference sequence). V dropped 1 base and J dropped 4 bases, with 5 bases sitting between them. The CDR3 totals 11 residues. CDR3 in DNA: TGCAGTGCTAGAGCAGGGTACGAGCAGTACTTC. Amino acids: CSARAGYEQYF.

The chain links TRBV6-5 to TRBJ1-6; a possible D gene is TRBD1 (6 bases). The CDR3 runs 15 residues. Trimming pared 0 bases from V and 7 bases from J, leaving 10 bases between. CDR1 is MNHEY and CDR2 is SVGAGI in the germline V gene. In nucleotides, the CDR3 is TGTGCCAGCAGTTACTCGACTCAGGGGAATTCACCCCTCCACTTT. Residues: CASSYSTQGNSPLHF.

The chain is built from TRBV21-1 and TRBJ1-1; whether TRBD1, the table's D call, matches the DNA was not checked. TRBV21-1 is listed as a pseudogene. The CDR3 length is 15 residues. The CDR3 here is CASSKGTDMNTEAFF. As DNA, the CDR3 is TGTGCCAGCAGCAAAGGGACGGACATGAACACTGAAGCTTTCTTT.

The chain employs TRBV6-5 and TRBJ1-1; D is uncertain. The CDR3 length is 14 residues. Germline CDR1 MNHEY, CDR2 SVGAGI. Deletions cut 6 bases from V and 0 bases from J, with 11 bases between. The CDR3, as DNA: TGTGCCAGCAGCCGACAACGAATGAACACTGAAGCTTTCTTT. Its translation: CASSRQRMNTEAFF.

This clone has only a few counts. The V gene is TRBV12-5, the J gene TRBJ2-1; the match to TRBD2 covers 10 bases. V was clipped by 0 bases and J by 5 bases; unmatched bases: 4. Germline CDR1 reads LGHNT; CDR2 reads FRNRAP. The CDR3 sequence is 16 residues long. The DNA of the CDR3 is TGTGCTAGTGGTTTGGTCTCTAGCGGGAGCCACAATGAGCAGTTCTTC. The encoded protein is CASGLVSSGSHNEQFF. Together with reference TRBV12-5 and TRBJ2-1, the CDR3 gives the full variable domain: DARVTQTPRHKVTEMGQEVTMRCQPILGHNTVFWYRQTMMQGLELLAYFRNRAPLDDSGMPKDRFSAEMPDATLATLKIQPSEPRDSAVYFCASGLVSSGSHNEQFFGPGTRLTVL.

The V call is TRBV5-1, the J call TRBJ2-1, with no clear D. Looked up from germline, CDR1 is SGHRS and CDR2 is YFSETQ. The CDR3 is 13 amino acids. V was shortened by 3 bases and J by 10 bases, with 14 bases between the two germline ends. DNA of the CDR3: TGCGCCAGCAGCTACGAGGCAGTTCGCGAGCAGTTCTTC. Translated: CASSYEAVREQFF.

The J gene is TRBJ1-2, the V gene TRBV6-5, with a tentative D call TRBD1 (5 bases). CDR1 and CDR2 from the germline V gene are MNHEY and SVGAGI. The V end lost 6 bases, the J end lost 6 bases, and 14 bases lay between the germline ends. There are 13 residues in the CDR3. The CDR3: CASSPGGYDGYTF. The CDR3 nucleotides read TGTGCCAGCAGCCCCGGGGGGTACGATGGCTACACCTTC.

The gene calls are TRBV7-6 and TRBJ1-5, with D perhaps TRBD1 (5 bases). The CDR3 consists of 14 residues. V lost 5 bases, J lost 10 bases, and 18 bases lay in between. Per the germline V gene, CDR1 is SGHVS and CDR2 is FNYEAQ. The CDR3 bases are TGTGCCAGCAGCCTCTATGGGGGAGGCGAACCCCAGCATTTT. Translation gives CASSLYGGGEPQHF.